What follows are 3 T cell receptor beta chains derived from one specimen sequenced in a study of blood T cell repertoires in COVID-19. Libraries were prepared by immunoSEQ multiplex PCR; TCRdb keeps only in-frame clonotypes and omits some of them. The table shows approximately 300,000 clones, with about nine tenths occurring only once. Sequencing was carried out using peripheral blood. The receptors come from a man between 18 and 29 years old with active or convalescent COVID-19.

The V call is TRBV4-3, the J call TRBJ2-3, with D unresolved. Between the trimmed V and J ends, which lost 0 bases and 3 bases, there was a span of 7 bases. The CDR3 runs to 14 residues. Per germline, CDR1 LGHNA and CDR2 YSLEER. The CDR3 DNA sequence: TGCGCCAGCAGCCAAGATTTTCAGACAGATACGCAGTATTTT. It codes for CASSQDFQTDTQYF.

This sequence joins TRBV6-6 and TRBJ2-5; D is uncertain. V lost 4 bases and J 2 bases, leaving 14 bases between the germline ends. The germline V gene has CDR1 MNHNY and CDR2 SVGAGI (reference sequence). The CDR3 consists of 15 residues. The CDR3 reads CASSSLPGHQETQYF. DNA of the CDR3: TGTGCCAGCAGTTCCCTCCCTGGCCATCAAGAGACCCAGTACTTC.

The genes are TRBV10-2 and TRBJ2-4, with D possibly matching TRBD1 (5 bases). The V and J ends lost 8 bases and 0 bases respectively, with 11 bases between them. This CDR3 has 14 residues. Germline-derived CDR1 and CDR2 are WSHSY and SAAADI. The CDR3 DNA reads TGCGCCAGCGCCGACAGACTAGCCAAAAACATTCAGTACTTC. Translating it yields CASADRLAKNIQYF.